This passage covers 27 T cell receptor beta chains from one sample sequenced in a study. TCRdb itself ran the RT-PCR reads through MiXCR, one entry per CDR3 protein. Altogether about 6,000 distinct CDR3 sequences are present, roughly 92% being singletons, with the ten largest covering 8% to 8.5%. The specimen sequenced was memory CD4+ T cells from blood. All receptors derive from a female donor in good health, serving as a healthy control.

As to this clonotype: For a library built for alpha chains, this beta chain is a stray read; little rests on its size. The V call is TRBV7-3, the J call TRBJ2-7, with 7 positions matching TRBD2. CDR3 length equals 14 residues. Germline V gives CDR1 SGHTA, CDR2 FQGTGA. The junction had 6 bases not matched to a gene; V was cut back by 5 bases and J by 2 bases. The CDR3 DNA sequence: TGTGCCAGCAGCCCAAGTGGGGGGGCCTACGAGCAGTACTTC. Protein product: CASSPSGGAYEQYF. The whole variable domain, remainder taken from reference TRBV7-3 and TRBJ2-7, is GAGVSQTPSNKVTEKGKYVELRCDPISGHTALYWYRQSLGQGPEFLIYFQGTGAADDSGLPNDRFFAVRPEGSVSTLKIQRTERGDSAVYLCASSPSGGAYEQYFGPGTRLTVT.

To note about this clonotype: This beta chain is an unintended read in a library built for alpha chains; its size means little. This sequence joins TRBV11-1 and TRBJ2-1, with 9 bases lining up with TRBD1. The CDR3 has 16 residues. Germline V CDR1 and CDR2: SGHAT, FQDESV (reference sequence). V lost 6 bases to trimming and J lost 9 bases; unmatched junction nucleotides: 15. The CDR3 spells CASRPSAGQGLAEQFF. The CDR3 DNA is TGTGCCAGCAGACCGTCCGCGGGACAGGGTCTTGCTGAGCAGTTCTTC. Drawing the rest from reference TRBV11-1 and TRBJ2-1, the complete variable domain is EAEVAQSPRYKITEKSQAVAFWCDPISGHATLYWYRQILGQGPELLVQFQDESVVDDSQLPKDRFSAERLKGVDSTLKIQPAELGDSAMYLCASRPSAGQGLAEQFFGPGTRLTVL.

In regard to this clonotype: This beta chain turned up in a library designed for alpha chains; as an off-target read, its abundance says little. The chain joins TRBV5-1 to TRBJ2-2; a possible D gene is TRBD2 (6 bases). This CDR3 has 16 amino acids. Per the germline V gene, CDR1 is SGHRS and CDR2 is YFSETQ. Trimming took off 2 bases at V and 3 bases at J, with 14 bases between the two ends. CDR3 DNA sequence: TGCGCCAGCAGCTTCCCGGGGGTAGCGGACACCGGGGAGCTGTTTTTT. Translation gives CASSFPGVADTGELFF.

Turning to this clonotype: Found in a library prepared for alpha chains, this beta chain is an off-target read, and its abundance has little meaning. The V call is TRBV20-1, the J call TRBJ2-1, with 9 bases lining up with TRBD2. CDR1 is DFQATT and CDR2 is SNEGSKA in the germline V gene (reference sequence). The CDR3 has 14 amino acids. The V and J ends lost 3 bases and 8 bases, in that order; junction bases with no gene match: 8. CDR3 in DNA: TGCAGTGCTAGGAGGCGGGAGGGCCACGATGAGCAGTTCTTC. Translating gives CSARRREGHDEQFF.

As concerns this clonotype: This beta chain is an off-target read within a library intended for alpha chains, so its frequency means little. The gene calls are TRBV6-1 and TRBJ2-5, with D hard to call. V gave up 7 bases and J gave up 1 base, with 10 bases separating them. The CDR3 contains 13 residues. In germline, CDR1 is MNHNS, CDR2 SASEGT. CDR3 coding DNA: TGTGCCAGCACCCTTTATCCCCAAGAGACCCAGTACTTC. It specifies CASTLYPQETQYF.

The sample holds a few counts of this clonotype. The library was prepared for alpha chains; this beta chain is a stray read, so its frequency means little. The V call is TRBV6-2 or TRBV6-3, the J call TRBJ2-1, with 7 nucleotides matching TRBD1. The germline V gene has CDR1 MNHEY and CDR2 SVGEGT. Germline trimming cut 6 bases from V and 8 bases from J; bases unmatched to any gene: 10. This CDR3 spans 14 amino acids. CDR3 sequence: CASSPRVGGDEQFF. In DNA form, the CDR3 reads TGTGCCAGCAGCCCCCGGGTAGGGGGCGATGAGCAGTTCTTC.

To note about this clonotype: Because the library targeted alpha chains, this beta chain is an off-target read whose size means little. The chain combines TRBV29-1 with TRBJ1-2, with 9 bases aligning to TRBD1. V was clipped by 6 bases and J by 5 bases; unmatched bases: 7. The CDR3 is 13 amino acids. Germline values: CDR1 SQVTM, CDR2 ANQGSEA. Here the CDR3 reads CSVMGQGTYGYTF. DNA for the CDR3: TGCAGCGTCATGGGACAGGGAACATATGGCTACACCTTC.

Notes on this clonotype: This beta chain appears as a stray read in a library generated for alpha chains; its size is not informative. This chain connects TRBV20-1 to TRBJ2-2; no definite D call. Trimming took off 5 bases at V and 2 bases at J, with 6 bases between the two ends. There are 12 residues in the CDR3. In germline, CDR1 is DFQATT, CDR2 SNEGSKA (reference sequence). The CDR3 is CSAVYNTGELFF. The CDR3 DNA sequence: TGCAGTGCTGTCTATAACACCGGGGAGCTGTTTTTT.

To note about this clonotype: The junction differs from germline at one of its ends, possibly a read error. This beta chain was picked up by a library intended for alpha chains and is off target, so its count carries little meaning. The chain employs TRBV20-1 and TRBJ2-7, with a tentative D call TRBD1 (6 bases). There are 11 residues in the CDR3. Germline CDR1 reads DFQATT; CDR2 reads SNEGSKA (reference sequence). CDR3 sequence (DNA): TGCAGTGCTCAAAAAGGCCCGGGACACCCTTTC. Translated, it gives CSAQKGPGHPF.

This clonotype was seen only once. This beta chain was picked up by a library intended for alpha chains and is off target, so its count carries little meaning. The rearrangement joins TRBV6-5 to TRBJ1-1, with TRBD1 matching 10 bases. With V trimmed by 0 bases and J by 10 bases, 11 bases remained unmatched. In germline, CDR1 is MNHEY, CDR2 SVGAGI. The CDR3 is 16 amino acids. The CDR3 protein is CASSYSNKGTGVAAFF. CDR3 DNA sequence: TGTGCCAGCAGTTACTCAAATAAAGGGACAGGGGTTGCAGCTTTCTTT.

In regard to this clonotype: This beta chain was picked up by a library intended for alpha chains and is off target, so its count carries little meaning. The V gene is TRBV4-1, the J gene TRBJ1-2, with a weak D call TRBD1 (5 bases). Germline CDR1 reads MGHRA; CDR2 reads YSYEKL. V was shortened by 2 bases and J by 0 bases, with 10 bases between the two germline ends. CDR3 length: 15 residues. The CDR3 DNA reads TGCGCCAGCAGCCAATTGGACACCGCTAACTATGGCTACACCTTC. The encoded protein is CASSQLDTANYGYTF.

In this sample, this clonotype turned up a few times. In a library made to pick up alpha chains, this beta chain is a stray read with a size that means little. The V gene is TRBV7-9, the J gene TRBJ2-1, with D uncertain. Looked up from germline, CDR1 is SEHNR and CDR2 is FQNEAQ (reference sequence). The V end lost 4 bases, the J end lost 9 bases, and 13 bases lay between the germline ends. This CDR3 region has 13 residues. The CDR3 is CASSSARLGEQFF. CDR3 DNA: TGTGCCAGCAGCTCCGCCCGTTTGGGTGAGCAGTTCTTC. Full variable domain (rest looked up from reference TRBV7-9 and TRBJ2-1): DTGVSQNPRHKITKRGQNVTFRCDPISEHNRLYWYRQTLGQGPEFLTYFQNEAQLEKSRLLSDRFSAERPKGSFSTLEIQRTEQGDSAMYLCASSSARLGEQFFGPGTRLTVL.

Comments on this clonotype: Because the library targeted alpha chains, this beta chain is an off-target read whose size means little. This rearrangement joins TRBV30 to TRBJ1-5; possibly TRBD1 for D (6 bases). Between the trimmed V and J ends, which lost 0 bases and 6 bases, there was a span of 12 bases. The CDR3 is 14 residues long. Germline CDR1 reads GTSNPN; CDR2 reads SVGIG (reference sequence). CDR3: CAWSVSTGRQPQHF. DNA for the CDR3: TGTGCCTGGAGTGTATCGACAGGACGTCAGCCCCAGCATTTT.

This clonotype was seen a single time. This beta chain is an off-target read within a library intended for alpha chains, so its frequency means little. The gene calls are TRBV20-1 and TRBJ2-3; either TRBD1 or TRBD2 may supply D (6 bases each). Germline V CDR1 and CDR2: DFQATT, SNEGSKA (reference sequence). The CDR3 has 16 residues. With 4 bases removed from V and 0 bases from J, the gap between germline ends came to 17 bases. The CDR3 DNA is TGCAGTGCTATTTGGGGTAGGGGGGATAGCACAGATACGCAGTATTTT. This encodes CSAIWGRGDSTDTQYF.

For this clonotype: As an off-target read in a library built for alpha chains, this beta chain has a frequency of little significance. CDR3 DNA: TGTGCCAGCAGCTCCGGGACCCGAATCTACACCTTC. This gives the protein CASSSGTRIYTF. This rearrangement joins TRBV7-2 to TRBJ1-2; D might be TRBD1 (5 bases). Germline-derived CDR1 and CDR2 are SGHTA and FQGNSA. The germline V and J ends were trimmed by 4 bases and 10 bases, with 13 bases remaining between them. The CDR3 runs to 12 residues.

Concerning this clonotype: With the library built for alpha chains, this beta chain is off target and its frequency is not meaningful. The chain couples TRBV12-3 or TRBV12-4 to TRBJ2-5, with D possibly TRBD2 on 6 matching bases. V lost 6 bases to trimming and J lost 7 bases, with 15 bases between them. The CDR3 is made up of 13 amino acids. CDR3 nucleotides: TGTGCCAGCAGACTGGGACTCGACGGGACCCAGTACTTC. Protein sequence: CASRLGLDGTQYF.

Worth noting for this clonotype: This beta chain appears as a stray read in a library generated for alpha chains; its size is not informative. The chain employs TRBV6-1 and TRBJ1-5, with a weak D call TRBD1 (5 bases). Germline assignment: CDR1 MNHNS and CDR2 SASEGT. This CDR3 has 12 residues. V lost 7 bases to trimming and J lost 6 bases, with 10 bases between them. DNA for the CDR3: TGTGCCAGCAATCAGGGCGGTCAGCCCCAGCATTTT. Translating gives CASNQGGQPQHF.

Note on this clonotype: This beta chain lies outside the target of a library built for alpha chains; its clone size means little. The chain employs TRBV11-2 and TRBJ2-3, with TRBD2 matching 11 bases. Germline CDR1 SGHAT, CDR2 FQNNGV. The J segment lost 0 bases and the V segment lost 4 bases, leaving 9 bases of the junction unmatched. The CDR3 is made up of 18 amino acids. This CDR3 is CASSSLAGGMGSTDTQYF. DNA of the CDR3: TGTGCCAGCAGCTCCCTAGCGGGGGGAATGGGGAGCACAGATACGCAGTATTTT.

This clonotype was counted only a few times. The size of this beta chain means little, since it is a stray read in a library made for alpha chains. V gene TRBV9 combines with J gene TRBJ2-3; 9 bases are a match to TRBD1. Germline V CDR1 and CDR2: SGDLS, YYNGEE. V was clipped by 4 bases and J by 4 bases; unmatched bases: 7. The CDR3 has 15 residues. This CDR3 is CASSPRTGAADTQYF. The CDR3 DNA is TGTGCCAGCAGCCCCAGGACAGGGGCCGCAGATACGCAGTATTTT.

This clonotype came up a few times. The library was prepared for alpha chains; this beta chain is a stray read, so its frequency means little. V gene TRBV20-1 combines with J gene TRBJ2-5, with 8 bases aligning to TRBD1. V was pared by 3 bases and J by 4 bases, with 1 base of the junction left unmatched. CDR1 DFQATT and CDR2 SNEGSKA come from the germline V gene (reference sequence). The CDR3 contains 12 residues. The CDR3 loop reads CSASDRGETQYF. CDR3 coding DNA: TGCAGTGCTAGCGACAGGGGAGAGACCCAGTACTTC.

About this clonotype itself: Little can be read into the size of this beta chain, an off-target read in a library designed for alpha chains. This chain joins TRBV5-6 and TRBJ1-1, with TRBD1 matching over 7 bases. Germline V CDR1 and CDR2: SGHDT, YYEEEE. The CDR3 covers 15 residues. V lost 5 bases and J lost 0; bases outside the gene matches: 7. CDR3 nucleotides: TGTGCCAGCAGTTTTGCGACAGGGTTGAACACTGAAGCTTTCTTT. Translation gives CASSFATGLNTEAFF. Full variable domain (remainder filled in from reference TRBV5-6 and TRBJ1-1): DAGVTQSPTHLIKTRGQQVTLRCSPKSGHDTVSWYQQALGQGPQFIFQYYEEEERQRGNFPDRFSGHQFPNYSSELNVNALLLGDSALYLCASSFATGLNTEAFFGQGTRLTVV.

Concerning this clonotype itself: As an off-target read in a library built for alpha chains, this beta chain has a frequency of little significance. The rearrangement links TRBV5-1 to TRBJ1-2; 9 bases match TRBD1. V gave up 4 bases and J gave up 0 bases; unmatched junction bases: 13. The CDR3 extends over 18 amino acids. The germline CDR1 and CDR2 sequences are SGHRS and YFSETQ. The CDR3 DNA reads TGCGCCAGCAGCCCAAACCCAACCGGGACAGGGTCTAACTATGGCTACACCTTC. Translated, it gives CASSPNPTGTGSNYGYTF. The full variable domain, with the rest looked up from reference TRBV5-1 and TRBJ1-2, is KAGVTQTPRYLIKTRGQQVTLSCSPISGHRSVSWYQQTPGQGLQFLFEYFSETQRNKGNFPGRFSGRQFSNSRSEMNVSTLELGDSALYLCASSPNPTGTGSNYGYTFGSGTRLTVV.

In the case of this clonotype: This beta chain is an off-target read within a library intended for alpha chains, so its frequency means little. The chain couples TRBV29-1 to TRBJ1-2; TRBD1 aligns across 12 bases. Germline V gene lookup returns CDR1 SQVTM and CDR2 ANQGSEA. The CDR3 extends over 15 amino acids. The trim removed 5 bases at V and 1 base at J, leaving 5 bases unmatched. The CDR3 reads CSVPGTGGLNYGYTF. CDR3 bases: TGCAGCGTTCCCGGGACAGGGGGCCTTAACTATGGCTACACCTTC.

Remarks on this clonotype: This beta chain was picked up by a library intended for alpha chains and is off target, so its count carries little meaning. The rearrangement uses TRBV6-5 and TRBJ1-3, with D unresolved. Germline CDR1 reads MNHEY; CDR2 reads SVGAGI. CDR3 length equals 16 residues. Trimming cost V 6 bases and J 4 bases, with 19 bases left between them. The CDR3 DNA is TGTGCCAGCAGCCCGGGAGTCACGACCTACGGAAACACCATATATTTT. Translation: CASSPGVTTYGNTIYF.

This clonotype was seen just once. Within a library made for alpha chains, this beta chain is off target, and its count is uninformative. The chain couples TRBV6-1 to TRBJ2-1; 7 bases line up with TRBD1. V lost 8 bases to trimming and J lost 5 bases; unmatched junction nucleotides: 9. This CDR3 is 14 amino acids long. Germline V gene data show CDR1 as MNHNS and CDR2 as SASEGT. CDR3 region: CASARGRANNEQFF. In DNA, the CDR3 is TGTGCCAGCGCGAGGGGGCGGGCCAACAATGAGCAGTTCTTC.

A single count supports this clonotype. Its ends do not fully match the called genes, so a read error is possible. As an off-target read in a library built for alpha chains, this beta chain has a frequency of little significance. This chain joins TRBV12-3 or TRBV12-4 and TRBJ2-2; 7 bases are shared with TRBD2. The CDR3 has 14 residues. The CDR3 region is CASRPSGNPGELFF. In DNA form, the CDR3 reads TGTGCCAGCAGGCCGAGCGGGAACCCCGGGGAGCTGTTTTTT.

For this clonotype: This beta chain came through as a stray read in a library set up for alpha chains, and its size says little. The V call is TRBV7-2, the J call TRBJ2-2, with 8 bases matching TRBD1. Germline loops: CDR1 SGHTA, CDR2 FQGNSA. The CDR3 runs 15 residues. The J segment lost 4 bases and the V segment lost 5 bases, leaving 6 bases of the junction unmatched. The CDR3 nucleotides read TGTGCCAGCAGCCCCGTAACAGGGGGCACCGGGGAGCTGTTTTTT. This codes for CASSPVTGGTGELFF.